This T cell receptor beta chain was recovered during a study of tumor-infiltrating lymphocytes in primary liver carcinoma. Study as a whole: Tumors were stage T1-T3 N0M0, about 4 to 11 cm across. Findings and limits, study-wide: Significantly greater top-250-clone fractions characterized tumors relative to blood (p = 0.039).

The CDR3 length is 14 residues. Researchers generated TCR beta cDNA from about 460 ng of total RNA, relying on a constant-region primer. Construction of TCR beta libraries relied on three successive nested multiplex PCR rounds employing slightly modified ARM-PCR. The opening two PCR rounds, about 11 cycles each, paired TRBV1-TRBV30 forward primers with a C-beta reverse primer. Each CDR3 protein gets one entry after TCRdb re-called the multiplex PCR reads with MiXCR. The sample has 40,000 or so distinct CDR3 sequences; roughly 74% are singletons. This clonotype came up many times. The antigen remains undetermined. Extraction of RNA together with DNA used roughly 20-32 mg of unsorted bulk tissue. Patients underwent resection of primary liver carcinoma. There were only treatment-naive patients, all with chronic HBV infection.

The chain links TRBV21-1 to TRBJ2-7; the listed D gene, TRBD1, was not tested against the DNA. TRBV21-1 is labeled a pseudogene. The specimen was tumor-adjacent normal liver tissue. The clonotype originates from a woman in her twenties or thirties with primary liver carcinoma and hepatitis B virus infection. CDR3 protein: CASSSLEATYEQYF. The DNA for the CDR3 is TGTGCCAGCAGCTCCCTGGAGGCCACCTACGAGCAGTACTTC.